This is a list of T cell receptor beta chains from one sample in a study of T cells in Graves' hyperthyroidism and ophthalmopathy. MiXCR, run by TCRdb on the multiplex PCR reads, gives a single entry per CDR3 protein. The sample shows over 250,000 distinct CDR3 sequences, over 15% of them seen only once. The sample consisted of blood. The source of these receptors is a woman aged 55-69 years with Graves' ophthalmopathy. CDR3s include the opening cysteine and the closing phenylalanine or tryptophan.

j_gene: TRBJ2-5; v_gene: TRBV7-8; CDR3aa: CASSRKGETQYF
j_gene: TRBJ1-2; v_gene: TRBV10-3; CDR3aa: CAISTATGVSLYGYTF
j_gene: TRBJ2-7; v_gene: TRBV24-1; CDR3aa: CATSESTRTYEQYF
j_gene: TRBJ1-4; v_gene: TRBV20-1; CDR3aa: CSARDRTSEKLFF
j_gene: TRBJ2-2; v_gene: TRBV7-2; CDR3aa: CASSLWAGNTGELFF
j_gene: TRBJ1-5; v_gene: TRBV2; CDR3aa: CASGQGARSNQPQHF
j_gene: TRBJ2-5; v_gene: TRBV4-2; CDR3aa: CASSFTGGGETQYF
j_gene: TRBJ1-3; v_gene: TRBV12-3/TRBV12-4; CDR3aa: CAEVPSGNTIYF
j_gene: TRBJ2-5; v_gene: TRBV5-1; CDR3aa: CASSFGQSETQYF
j_gene: TRBJ1-2; v_gene: TRBV28; CDR3aa: CASRPIDREGYGYTF
j_gene: TRBJ2-1; v_gene: TRBV12-3/TRBV12-4; CDR3aa: CASRFSGSNNEQFF
j_gene: TRBJ1-2; v_gene: TRBV6-1; CDR3aa: CASSENRGQDGYTF
j_gene: TRBJ2-2; v_gene: TRBV5-1; CDR3aa: CASSLLGGQNTGELFF
j_gene: TRBJ1-5; v_gene: TRBV27; CDR3aa: CASSLGYSNQPQHF
j_gene: TRBJ1-6; v_gene: TRBV5-1; CDR3aa: CASREDMTLHF
j_gene: TRBJ1-2; v_gene: TRBV4-2; CDR3aa: CASSQPTGVNGYTF
j_gene: TRBJ1-6; v_gene: TRBV27; CDR3aa: CASQWLDRDNSPLHF
j_gene: TRBJ1-1; v_gene: TRBV4-3; CDR3aa: CASSQEIGTEAFF
j_gene: TRBJ2-1; v_gene: TRBV27; CDR3aa: CASGRGGSYNEQFF
j_gene: TRBJ1-1; v_gene: TRBV5-1; CDR3aa: CASSLEAGFQAFF
j_gene: TRBJ1-2; v_gene: TRBV5-1; CDR3aa: CASRPGQGSGGYTF
j_gene: TRBJ2-3; v_gene: TRBV4-3; CDR3aa: CASSQDPGGADTQYF
j_gene: TRBJ2-1; v_gene: TRBV7-6; CDR3aa: CASSPPGLAGKVEQFF
j_gene: TRBJ2-7; v_gene: TRBV28; CDR3aa: CASSSPSYEQYF
j_gene: TRBJ2-5; v_gene: TRBV2; CDR3aa: CASNERGSGRRETQYF
j_gene: TRBJ2-1; v_gene: TRBV12-3/TRBV12-4; CDR3aa: CASRQGSGGGPLTREFF
j_gene: TRBJ2-3; v_gene: TRBV5-1; CDR3aa: CASSLRDNTDTQYF
j_gene: TRBJ2-7; v_gene: TRBV27; CDR3aa: CASSPTGARYEQYF
j_gene: TRBJ2-3; v_gene: TRBV28; CDR3aa: CAIESSGRTDTQYF
j_gene: TRBJ1-1; v_gene: TRBV19; CDR3aa: CASSPGFTEAFF
j_gene: TRBJ2-2; v_gene: TRBV24-1; CDR3aa: CATSGGANTGELFF
j_gene: TRBJ1-2; v_gene: TRBV7-2; CDR3aa: CASSQDEFGYTF
j_gene: TRBJ2-7; v_gene: TRBV4-2; CDR3aa: CASSQTNGGGYEQYF
j_gene: TRBJ1-3; v_gene: TRBV10-2; CDR3aa: CATRGGGNTIYF
j_gene: TRBJ2-3; v_gene: TRBV12-3/TRBV12-4; CDR3aa: CASSLTGRTQYF
j_gene: TRBJ1-1; v_gene: TRBV5-1; CDR3aa: CASSLIGQTNTEAFF
j_gene: TRBJ2-7; v_gene: TRBV9; CDR3aa: CASSVGPESSYEQYF
j_gene: TRBJ1-6; v_gene: TRBV14; CDR3aa: CASSQVSSYNSPLHF
j_gene: TRBJ1-5; v_gene: TRBV7-9; CDR3aa: CASSLDGMGNQPQHF
j_gene: TRBJ2-1; v_gene: TRBV2; CDR3aa: CASTSGSRYNEQFF
j_gene: TRBJ1-5; v_gene: TRBV6-2/TRBV6-3; CDR3aa: CASSDGGGNHQPQHF
j_gene: TRBJ2-2; v_gene: TRBV13; CDR3aa: CASGEWTGELFF
j_gene: TRBJ2-5; v_gene: TRBV7-8; CDR3aa: CASSPRTSEETQYF